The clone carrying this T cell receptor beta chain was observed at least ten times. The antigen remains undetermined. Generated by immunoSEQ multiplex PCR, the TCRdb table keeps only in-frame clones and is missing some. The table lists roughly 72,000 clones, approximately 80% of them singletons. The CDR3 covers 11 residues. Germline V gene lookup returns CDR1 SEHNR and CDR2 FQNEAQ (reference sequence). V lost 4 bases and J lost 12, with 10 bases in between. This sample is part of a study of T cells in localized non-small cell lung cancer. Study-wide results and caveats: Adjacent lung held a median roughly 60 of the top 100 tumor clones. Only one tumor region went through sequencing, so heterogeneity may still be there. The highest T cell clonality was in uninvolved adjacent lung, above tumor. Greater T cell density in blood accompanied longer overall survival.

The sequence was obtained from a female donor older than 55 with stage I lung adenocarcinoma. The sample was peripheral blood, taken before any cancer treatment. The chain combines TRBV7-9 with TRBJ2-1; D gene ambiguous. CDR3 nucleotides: TGTGCCAGCAGCTCCCCGGACGGGCAGTTCTTC. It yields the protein CASSSPDGQFF.